Listed below are T cell receptor beta chains from one sample, sequenced in a study of human T cells and chemical hapten exposure. TCRdb re-called the RACE reads with MiXCR, one entry per CDR3 protein. Of about 140,000 distinct CDR3 sequences detected, 12% appear once; the ten largest clones hold 1.3% to 1.5%. Material: whole blood, obtained in connection with sensitization to the hapten diphenylcyclopropenone (DPC). The receptors here all came from a woman in her 50s with alopecia areata. Some clones in this sample may be carry-over from other donors' samples. Both conserved end residues are part of each CDR3. Each record gives: V gene, CDR3 length, clone size, J gene, D gene, CDR3 DNA, CDR3 protein. D genes are given only for firm matches. The listing skips clone size in some rows; elsewhere it reads once, few, many or a size class.

V gene: TRBV2; CDR3 length: 13; clone size: NA; J gene: TRBJ2-7; D gene: NA; CDR3 DNA: TGTGCCAGCAGTGAAAGTCCTAGTTCCGAGCAGTACTTC; CDR3 protein: CASSESPSSEQYF
V gene: TRBV11-2; CDR3 length: 12; clone size: few; J gene: TRBJ2-5; D gene: NA; CDR3 DNA: TGTGCCAGCAGCTTAGGCCGAGAGACCCAGTACTTC; CDR3 protein: CASSLGRETQYF
V gene: TRBV7-9; CDR3 length: 13; clone size: many; J gene: TRBJ2-7; D gene: NA; CDR3 DNA: TGTGCCAGCAGTTCCGCCCACACCTACGAGCAGTACTTC; CDR3 protein: CASSSAHTYEQYF
V gene: TRBV20-1; CDR3 length: 10; clone size: few; J gene: TRBJ2-1; D gene: NA; CDR3 DNA: TGCAGTGCTAGTGCGCCAGAGCAGTTCTTC; CDR3 protein: CSASAPEQFF
V gene: TRBV29-1; CDR3 length: 13; clone size: few; J gene: TRBJ2-2; D gene: TRBD1; CDR3 DNA: TGCAGCGTTAGGGGGCAAGGGTCCGGGGAGCTGTTTTTT; CDR3 protein: CSVRGQGSGELFF
V gene: TRBV9; CDR3 length: 14; clone size: few; J gene: TRBJ2-2; D gene: NA; CDR3 DNA: TGTGCCAGCAGCCCCCCAAGGGCCACCGGGGAGCTGTTTTTT; CDR3 protein: CASSPPRATGELFF
V gene: TRBV4-1; CDR3 length: 15; clone size: NA; J gene: TRBJ2-7; D gene: NA; CDR3 DNA: TGCGCCAGCAGCTCGTTGGCCCAGAACTCCTACGAGCAGTACTTC; CDR3 protein: CASSSLAQNSYEQYF
V gene: TRBV29-1; CDR3 length: 12; clone size: many; J gene: TRBJ1-2; D gene: NA; CDR3 DNA: TGCAGCGTTGAGTGGGGTTGGTATGGCTACACCTTC; CDR3 protein: CSVEWGWYGYTF
V gene: TRBV4-3; CDR3 length: 13; clone size: NA; J gene: TRBJ2-5; D gene: NA; CDR3 DNA: TGCGCCAGCAGCCAAGATTACGGAGAGACCCAGTACTTC; CDR3 protein: CASSQDYGETQYF
V gene: TRBV27; CDR3 length: 15; clone size: many; J gene: TRBJ2-5; D gene: TRBD1; CDR3 DNA: TGTGCCACCCAGAAGGGACAGGGTAGGCAAGAGACCCAGTACTTC; CDR3 protein: CATQKGQGRQETQYF
V gene: TRBV7-8; CDR3 length: 14; clone size: NA; J gene: TRBJ2-5; D gene: NA; CDR3 DNA: TGTGCCAGCAGCTCGAGGGCGAGAGAGGAGACCCAGTACTTC; CDR3 protein: CASSSRAREETQYF
V gene: TRBV18; CDR3 length: 14; clone size: many; J gene: TRBJ2-7; D gene: NA; CDR3 DNA: TGTGCCAGCTCACCACAGGGAAGCTCCTACGAGCAGTACTTC; CDR3 protein: CASSPQGSSYEQYF
V gene: TRBV7-9; CDR3 length: 18; clone size: NA; J gene: TRBJ2-1; D gene: TRBD2; CDR3 DNA: TGTGCCAGCACCCTTGGGAGATCCGGGACTAGCTGGACCAATGAGCAGTTCTTC; CDR3 protein: CASTLGRSGTSWTNEQFF
V gene: TRBV30; CDR3 length: 12; clone size: few; J gene: TRBJ1-6; D gene: NA; CDR3 DNA: TGTGCCTGGGATCGCAGGGAGCTGAGGCTCCATTTT; CDR3 protein: CAWDRRELRLHF
V gene: TRBV7-2; CDR3 length: 15; clone size: NA; J gene: TRBJ1-4; D gene: NA; CDR3 DNA: TGTGCCAGCAGCCACGACAGTGTGACTAATGAAAAACTGTTTTTT; CDR3 protein: CASSHDSVTNEKLFF
V gene: TRBV7-8; CDR3 length: 16; clone size: NA; J gene: TRBJ2-1; D gene: TRBD2; CDR3 DNA: TGTGCCAGCAGCCCACTAGCGAGGAGCTCCTACAATGAGCAGTTCTTC; CDR3 protein: CASSPLARSSYNEQFF
V gene: TRBV5-1; CDR3 length: 14; clone size: many; J gene: TRBJ1-2; D gene: NA; CDR3 DNA: TGCGCCAGCAGCTTGGCACAGGCTAACTATGGCTACACCTTC; CDR3 protein: CASSLAQANYGYTF
V gene: TRBV7-2; CDR3 length: 16; clone size: few; J gene: TRBJ2-1; D gene: NA; CDR3 DNA: TGTGCCAGCAGCGCTTTGCTAGGGGCCTCCTACAATGAGCAGTTCTTC; CDR3 protein: CASSALLGASYNEQFF
V gene: TRBV20-1; CDR3 length: 12; clone size: few; J gene: TRBJ1-2; D gene: NA; CDR3 DNA: TGCAGTGCTAGTATGGGGAACTATGGCTACACCTTC; CDR3 protein: CSASMGNYGYTF
V gene: TRBV29-1; CDR3 length: 13; clone size: many; J gene: TRBJ1-1; D gene: NA; CDR3 DNA: TGCAGCATGTCGACAGGCCAAGGGACTGAAGCTTTCTTT; CDR3 protein: CSMSTGQGTEAFF
V gene: TRBV4-3; CDR3 length: 14; clone size: many; J gene: TRBJ1-1; D gene: NA; CDR3 DNA: TGCGCCAGCAGCCAGGATCTTCCGGACACTGAAGCTTTCTTT; CDR3 protein: CASSQDLPDTEAFF
V gene: TRBV10-1; CDR3 length: 18; clone size: many; J gene: TRBJ2-3; D gene: TRBD2; CDR3 DNA: TGCGCCAGCAGTGATCCGAGACTAGCGGCCCCATCCACAGATACGCAGTATTTT; CDR3 protein: CASSDPRLAAPSTDTQYF
V gene: TRBV12-3/TRBV12-4; CDR3 length: 12; clone size: few; J gene: TRBJ2-3; D gene: NA; CDR3 DNA: TGTGCCAGCATCTCTCCCGGGGATACGCAGTATTTT; CDR3 protein: CASISPGDTQYF
V gene: TRBV7-2; CDR3 length: 14; clone size: NA; J gene: TRBJ2-1; D gene: TRBD2; CDR3 DNA: TGTGCCAGCAGATCGCGGGAGGGTAACAATGAGCAGTTCTTC; CDR3 protein: CASRSREGNNEQFF
V gene: TRBV12-3/TRBV12-4; CDR3 length: 15; clone size: few; J gene: TRBJ2-3; D gene: TRBD2; CDR3 DNA: TGTGCCAGCAACCTTAGCGGGAGCGGGACAGATACGCAGTATTTT; CDR3 protein: CASNLSGSGTDTQYF
V gene: TRBV10-3; CDR3 length: 14; clone size: few; J gene: TRBJ2-1; D gene: NA; CDR3 DNA: TGTGCCATCAGTGAGCTAGTGGGGGGCAATGAGCAGTTCTTC; CDR3 protein: CAISELVGGNEQFF
V gene: TRBV6-2/TRBV6-3; CDR3 length: 15; clone size: NA; J gene: TRBJ2-5; D gene: NA; CDR3 DNA: TGTGCCAGCAGCCAACTAGCTGGGGACCAAGAGACCCAGTACTTC; CDR3 protein: CASSQLAGDQETQYF
V gene: TRBV7-9; CDR3 length: 15; clone size: few; J gene: TRBJ1-3; D gene: NA; CDR3 DNA: TGTGCCAGCAGCCGACAGACGAGCTCTGGAAACACCATATATTTT; CDR3 protein: CASSRQTSSGNTIYF
V gene: TRBV3-1; CDR3 length: 16; clone size: NA; J gene: TRBJ2-3; D gene: TRBD2; CDR3 DNA: TGTGCCAGCAGCCAAGATGTACTAGCGGGAGCCGATACGCAGTATTTT; CDR3 protein: CASSQDVLAGADTQYF
V gene: TRBV3-1; CDR3 length: 16; clone size: many; J gene: TRBJ2-3; D gene: TRBD2; CDR3 DNA: TGTGCCAGCAGCCTGCGGACTAGCGGGAGCACAGATACGCAGTATTTT; CDR3 protein: CASSLRTSGSTDTQYF
V gene: TRBV5-1; CDR3 length: 14; clone size: few; J gene: TRBJ2-5; D gene: NA; CDR3 DNA: TGCGCCAGCAGCTTAGGACAGCCACAAGAGACCCAGTACTTC; CDR3 protein: CASSLGQPQETQYF
V gene: TRBV12-3/TRBV12-4; CDR3 length: 15; clone size: few; J gene: TRBJ2-7; D gene: NA; CDR3 DNA: TGTGCCAGCAGCTCCGCTGGACAGCTCTCCTACGAGCAGTACTTC; CDR3 protein: CASSSAGQLSYEQYF
V gene: TRBV12-3/TRBV12-4; CDR3 length: 18; clone size: few; J gene: TRBJ1-2; D gene: TRBD1; CDR3 DNA: TGTGCCAGCAGTCCCCGTCTCGTTCCCGGGACAGTAAACTATGGCTACACCTTC; CDR3 protein: CASSPRLVPGTVNYGYTF
V gene: TRBV7-6; CDR3 length: 12; clone size: NA; J gene: TRBJ2-5; D gene: NA; CDR3 DNA: TGTGCCAGCAGCTCCTACGGCGAGACCCAGTACTTC; CDR3 protein: CASSSYGETQYF
V gene: TRBV7-2; CDR3 length: 13; clone size: few; J gene: TRBJ2-1; D gene: NA; CDR3 DNA: TGTGCCAGCAGCTTTTCACAGGCTAGTGAGCAGTTCTTC; CDR3 protein: CASSFSQASEQFF
V gene: TRBV5-6; CDR3 length: 14; clone size: many; J gene: TRBJ2-7; D gene: NA; CDR3 DNA: TGTGCCAGCAGCTTGGCCGGACCAGGCTACGAGCAGTACTTC; CDR3 protein: CASSLAGPGYEQYF
V gene: TRBV6-4; CDR3 length: 15; clone size: NA; J gene: TRBJ2-1; D gene: TRBD2; CDR3 DNA: TGTGCCAGCAGTCAACTAGCGGTGGCCTACAATGAGCAGTTCTTC; CDR3 protein: CASSQLAVAYNEQFF
V gene: TRBV11-3; CDR3 length: 15; clone size: few; J gene: TRBJ2-4; D gene: TRBD2; CDR3 DNA: TGTGCCAGCAGCCCCGGGGGACTAGCGGGAGGGGTTCAGTACTTC; CDR3 protein: CASSPGGLAGGVQYF
V gene: TRBV29-1; CDR3 length: 13; clone size: few; J gene: TRBJ2-2; D gene: NA; CDR3 DNA: TGCAGCGTTGAGGCCCGGAGGACCGGGGAGCTGTTTTTT; CDR3 protein: CSVEARRTGELFF
V gene: TRBV7-9; CDR3 length: 17; clone size: once; J gene: TRBJ2-6; D gene: TRBD2; CDR3 DNA: TGTGCCATCGCTTTAGCGGGAGTTATGTCTGGGGCCAACGTCCTGACTTTC; CDR3 protein: CAIALAGVMSGANVLTF
V gene: TRBV20-1; CDR3 length: 15; clone size: NA; J gene: TRBJ2-7; D gene: TRBD2; CDR3 DNA: TGCAGTGCTAGTGCACTAGCGGGAGTTGGAGGCGAGCAGTACTTC; CDR3 protein: CSASALAGVGGEQYF
V gene: TRBV30; CDR3 length: 15; clone size: many; J gene: TRBJ2-1; D gene: NA; CDR3 DNA: TGTGCCTGGAGTCGGGCAGAGAACAGTGCGGATGAGCAGTTCTTC; CDR3 protein: CAWSRAENSADEQFF
V gene: TRBV10-3; CDR3 length: 17; clone size: NA; J gene: TRBJ2-7; D gene: TRBD1; CDR3 DNA: TGTGCCATCAGTGAGTCGGGGACAGGGGGAAACACCTACGAGCAGTACTTC; CDR3 protein: CAISESGTGGNTYEQYF
V gene: TRBV6-5; CDR3 length: 16; clone size: NA; J gene: TRBJ2-5; D gene: NA; CDR3 DNA: TGTGCCAGCAGTTACGGCGGGATCCAGGGGCGAGAGACCCAGTACTTC; CDR3 protein: CASSYGGIQGRETQYF
V gene: TRBV12-3/TRBV12-4; CDR3 length: 13; clone size: NA; J gene: TRBJ2-1; D gene: NA; CDR3 DNA: TGTGCCAGCAGTTTAGAGCGAGGAAGCAGGCAGTTCTTC; CDR3 protein: CASSLERGSRQFF
V gene: TRBV11-2; CDR3 length: 15; clone size: NA; J gene: TRBJ2-3; D gene: TRBD2; CDR3 DNA: TGTGCCAGCAGCCCTTTTCTAGCGGGCACGTCGGGGAGGTATTTT; CDR3 protein: CASSPFLAGTSGRYF
V gene: TRBV5-5; CDR3 length: 14; clone size: NA; J gene: TRBJ1-1; D gene: NA; CDR3 DNA: TGTGCCAGCAGCTTGGGGCTAGGGAACACTGAAGCTTTCTTT; CDR3 protein: CASSLGLGNTEAFF